This entry describes one T cell receptor beta chain. The sample originates from a study of blood T cell repertoires in COVID-19. Study background: Acute-phase and convalescent COVID-19 samples originated in the United States, Italy and Spain. T cells, B-cell-depleted T cells, or PBMCs provided the cDNA or gDNA that served as material.

Germline CDR1 is SGHRS and CDR2 is YFSETQ. The ends lost 4 bases at V and 10 bases at J; junction bases unmatched: 6. The CDR3 spans 13 residues. In the study's own analysis: Researchers report that nucleated cell counts were estimated from reference gene primer amplification. Profiling relied on immunoSEQ multiplex PCR, and the TCRdb table lists in-frame clones only, not all of them. The V and J calls and clone size come from that table; D and trimming were worked out from the DNA. The data show over 85,000 clones, with around four fifths seen just once and around 2.1% held by the top ten. The specimen sequenced was peripheral blood. The chain recombines TRBV5-1 with TRBJ1-4; 8 bases agree with TRBD1. The source of this sequence is a woman in her seventies with acute or convalescent COVID-19. CDR3 amino acids: CASSLGQGGKLFF. The CDR3 bases are TGCGCCAGCAGCCTAGGACAGGGTGGAAAACTGTTTTTT.